This TCR beta chain is from a study of OX40 agonist ivuxolimab in advanced cancers. TCRdb's table, derived via immunoSEQ multiplex PCR, lists solely in-frame clones and lacks some. This table holds fewer than 110,000 clones, about 91% found once. V was clipped by 6 bases and J by 0 bases, with 12 bases between them. Looked up from germline, CDR1 is SGHTA and CDR2 is FQGNSA. This CDR3 region has 15 residues. On this clone itself: The antigen remains unidentified.

Study results and caveats: In CD8+ T cells, expanded clones were on average more numerous than in CD4+. Patients who responded partially at 0.1-3.0 mg/kg showed clonal expansion ranking among the lowest.

If patients had autoimmune disease history or systemic immunosuppression, they were excluded. The sample here was CD4+ or CD8+ T cells sorted from blood, taken in a trial of the OX40 agonist ivuxolimab. The chain recombines TRBV7-2 with TRBJ2-1, with a possible D match to TRBD2 (5 bases). The sequence came from an adult with an advanced solid tumor such as melanoma, head and neck, liver or kidney cancer. CDR3 amino acids: CASRQTGSSYNEQFF. The CDR3 DNA reads TGTGCCAGCAGACAAACGGGGAGCTCCTACAATGAGCAGTTCTTC.